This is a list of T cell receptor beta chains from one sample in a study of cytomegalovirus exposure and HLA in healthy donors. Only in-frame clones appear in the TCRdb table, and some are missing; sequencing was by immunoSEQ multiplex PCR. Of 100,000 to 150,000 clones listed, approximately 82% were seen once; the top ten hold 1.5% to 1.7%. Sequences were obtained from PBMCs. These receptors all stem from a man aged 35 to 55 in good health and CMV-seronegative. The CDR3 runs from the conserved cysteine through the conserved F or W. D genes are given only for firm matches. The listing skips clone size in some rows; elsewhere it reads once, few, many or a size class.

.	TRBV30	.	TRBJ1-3	TGTGCCTGGCGGACAGCCAGCTCTGGAAACACCATATATTTT	CAWRTASSGNTIYF
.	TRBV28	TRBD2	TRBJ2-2	TGTGCCAGCAGTTTACAGCTAGCGGACACCGGGGAGCTGTTTTTT	CASSLQLADTGELFF
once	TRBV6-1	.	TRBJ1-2	TGTGCCAGCAGGCGGAATGCCTATGGCTACACCTTC	CASRRNAYGYTF
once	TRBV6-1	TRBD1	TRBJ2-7	TGTGCCAGCAGTGCCGGGACAGGGGGTTTCTACGAGCAGTACTTC	CASSAGTGGFYEQYF
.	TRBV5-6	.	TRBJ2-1	TGTGCCAGCAGCAATGGGGGCCCCCTAGCCGGGGAGCAGTTCTTC	CASSNGGPLAGEQFF
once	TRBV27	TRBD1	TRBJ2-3	TGTGCCAGCAGTTTTCAGGGGGGCACAGATACGCAGTATTTT	CASSFQGGTDTQYF
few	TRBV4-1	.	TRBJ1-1	TGCGCCAGCAGCCAAGAGACAGGGAACACTGAAGCTTTCTTT	CASSQETGNTEAFF
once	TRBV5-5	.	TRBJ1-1	TGTGCCAGCAGCTTGCTAGGAGGCACTGAAGCTTTCTTT	CASSLLGGTEAFF
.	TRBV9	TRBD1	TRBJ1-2	TGTGCCAGCAGCGAGGGGGCTATGGGCAGGGACTACTATGGCTACACCTTC	CASSEGAMGRDYYGYTF
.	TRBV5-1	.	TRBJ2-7	TGCGCCAGCAGCTTGGAGGGGCCCCTGCCCCAGTACTTC	CASSLEGPLPQYF
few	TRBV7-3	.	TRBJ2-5	TGTGCCAGCAGCCCCGGAGGCGGATGGGAGACCCAGTACTTC	CASSPGGGWETQYF
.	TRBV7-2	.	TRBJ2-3	TGTGCCAGCAGCTTAATTCCGAGCACAGATACGCAGTATTTT	CASSLIPSTDTQYF
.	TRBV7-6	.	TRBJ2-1	TGTGCCAGCAGCTCAGAAGGGGGGGTACCCTACAATGAGCAGTTCTTC	CASSSEGGVPYNEQFF
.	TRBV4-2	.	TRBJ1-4	TGTGCCAGCAGACTAAATGAAAAACTGTTTTTT	CASRLNEKLFF
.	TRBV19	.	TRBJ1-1	TGTGCCAGTAGTATCGGGGTGGAGAACACTGAAGCTTTCTTT	CASSIGVENTEAFF
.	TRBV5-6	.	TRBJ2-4	TGTGCCAGCAGCTTGGGCAGTGCCAAAAACATTCAGTACTTC	CASSLGSAKNIQYF
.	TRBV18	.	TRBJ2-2	TGTGCCAGCTCACCACGTCGGACAGAAAACACCGGGGAGCTGTTTTTT	CASSPRRTENTGELFF
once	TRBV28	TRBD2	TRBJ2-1	TGTGCCAGCAGACAAGCGGGGGGCGAAACCAATGAGCAGTTCTTC	CASRQAGGETNEQFF
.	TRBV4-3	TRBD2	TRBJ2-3	TGCGCCAGCAGCCAAGGACTAGCGCGGACAGATACGCAGTATTTT	CASSQGLARTDTQYF
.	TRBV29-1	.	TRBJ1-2	TGCAGCGTTGGAGGGAGCTATGGCTACACCTTC	CSVGGSYGYTF
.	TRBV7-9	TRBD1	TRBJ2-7	TGTGCCAGCAGCGCCTGGGGGACAGGGTTCGACGAGCAGTACTTC	CASSAWGTGFDEQYF
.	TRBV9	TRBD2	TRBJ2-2	TGTGCCAGCAGCGTAGGGGGAGGGACCGGGGAGCTGTTTTTT	CASSVGGGTGELFF
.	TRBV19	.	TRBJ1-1	TGTGCCAGTAGTATAAGGCTGGGGCGGAACACTGAAGCCTTCTTT	CASSIRLGRNTEAFF
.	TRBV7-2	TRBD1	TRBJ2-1	TGTGCCAGCAGCTGGGGACAGGGGAATGAGCAGTTCTTC	CASSWGQGNEQFF
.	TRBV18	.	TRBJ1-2	TGTGCCAGCTCTACCGCCCTGGTCGCGGATGGCTACACCTTC	CASSTALVADGYTF
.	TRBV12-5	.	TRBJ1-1	TGTGCTAGTGGTTTGGCGTACGAGGGCCCTACCCCCTTT	CASGLAYEGPTPF
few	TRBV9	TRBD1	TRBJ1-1	TGTGCCAGCAGCGCCGGGACAGGGAACACTGAAGCTTTCTTT	CASSAGTGNTEAFF
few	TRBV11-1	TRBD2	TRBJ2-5	TGTGCCAGCAGCTTACGAAGGGGCCTAGCGGAAGAGACCCAGTACTTC	CASSLRRGLAEETQYF
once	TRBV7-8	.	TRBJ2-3	TGTGCCAGCAGCTTAGGCCCCACCGCCCCACACGATACGCAGTATTTT	CASSLGPTAPHDTQYF
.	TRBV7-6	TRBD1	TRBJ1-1	TGTGCCAGCAGCGCTCCGGGACAGGCCACTGAAGCTTTCTTT	CASSAPGQATEAFF
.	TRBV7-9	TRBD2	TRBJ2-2	TGTTCCAGCAGTCCAGGGACTAGCGGTCCCGGGGAGCTGTTTTTT	CSSSPGTSGPGELFF
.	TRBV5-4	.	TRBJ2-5	TGTGCCAGCAGCTTGGGGGCGTCGGAGACCCAGTACTTC	CASSLGASETQYF
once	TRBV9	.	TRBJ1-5	TGTGCCAGCAGCGTCCAGGGCGATCAGCCCCAGCATTTT	CASSVQGDQPQHF
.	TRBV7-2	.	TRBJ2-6	TGTGCCAGCAGCTTATCCCACTCTAGGGCCAACGTCCTGACTTTC	CASSLSHSRANVLTF
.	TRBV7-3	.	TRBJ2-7	TGTGCCAGCAGCTTAACAGGGGGATACGAGCAGTACTTC	CASSLTGGYEQYF
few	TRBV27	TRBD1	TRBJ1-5	TGTGCCAGCAGGCGGACAGGCGAGCAGCCCCAGCATTTT	CASRRTGEQPQHF
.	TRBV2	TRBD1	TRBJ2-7	TGTGCCAGCAGGGGGACAGGGAGGAACTTCGAGCAGTACTTC	CASRGTGRNFEQYF
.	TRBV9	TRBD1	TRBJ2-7	TGTGCCAGCAGCACAGGGGGGCCCCCGGTAGAGCAGTACTTC	CASSTGGPPVEQYF
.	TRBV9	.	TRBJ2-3	TGTGCCAGCACCCTAGGGGGTAGCGGGCCCGGCACAGATACGCAGTATTTT	CASTLGGSGPGTDTQYF
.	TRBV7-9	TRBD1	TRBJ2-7	TGTTCCAGCCGACAGGGGACCACCTACGAGCAGTACTTC	CSSRQGTTYEQYF
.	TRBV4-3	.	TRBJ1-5	TGCGCCAGCAGCCAAGATCGAGGGAATCAGCCCCAGCATTTT	CASSQDRGNQPQHF
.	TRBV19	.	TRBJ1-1	TGTGCCAGTAGTATAGATAGCGTGGGCAACACTGAAGCTTTCTTT	CASSIDSVGNTEAFF
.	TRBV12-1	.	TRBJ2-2	TGTGCCAGCAGCCGGACTAGCGGGACTGTGGACACCGGGGAGCTGTTTTTT	CASSRTSGTVDTGELFF
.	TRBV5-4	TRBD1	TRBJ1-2	TGTGCCAGCAGCTTGGGCCCAGCGACAGGGGGGCTTAACTATGGCTACACCTTC	CASSLGPATGGLNYGYTF
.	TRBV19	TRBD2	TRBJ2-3	TGTGCCCCGGGGGGAGGGCTAGCGGGAGCCCAGTGGGTAGAAACAGATACGCAGTATTTT	CAPGGGLAGAQWVETDTQYF
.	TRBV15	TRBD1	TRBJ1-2	TGTGCCACCAGCAGAGGAGGGGGCCTAACCTATGGCTACACCTTC	CATSRGGGLTYGYTF